These 27 T cell receptor beta chains were sequenced from one sample in a study of blood T cells in healthy people across ages. The authors ran a second PCR of 7 to 11 cycles using a sample-barcoded 5' primer and a J-beta primer mix. TCRdb reprocessed the 5' RACE reads with MiXCR, giving one entry per CDR3 protein. This sample has more than 800,000 distinct CDR3 sequences, with 25% to 30% found just once. Sequenced sample: blood. The receptors were sampled from a woman aged 80 or over in good health.

This clonotype has a count of ten or more. The chain recombines TRBV25-1 with TRBJ1-2, with TRBD1 identical over 7 bases. The CDR3 consists of 15 residues. V lost 4 bases and J lost 4; bases outside the gene matches: 9. Per the germline V gene, CDR1 is MGHDK and CDR2 is SYGVNS. The chain's CDR3 is CASSARTGAFYGYTF. The CDR3 DNA follows: TGTGCCAGCAGTGCCAGGACAGGCGCCTTCTATGGCTACACCTTC.

This clonotype was counted ten times or more. The chain couples TRBV24-1 to TRBJ2-7, with D hard to call. The CDR3 consists of 13 residues. CDR1 and CDR2 from the germline V gene are KGHDR and SFDVKD. The V and J ends lost 1 base and 0 bases respectively, with 3 bases between them. CDR3 residues: CATSDFDSYEQYF. CDR3 bases: TGTGCCACCAGTGATTTCGACTCCTACGAGCAGTACTTC.

V and J are TRBV27 and TRBJ1-5, with D tentatively TRBD1 (5 bases). Trimming stripped 0 bases from V and 5 bases from J, with 14 bases between. Germline lookup yields CDR1 MNHEY and CDR2 SMNVEV (reference sequence). The CDR3 has 16 residues. DNA for the CDR3: TGTGCCAGCAGTTTATCAGAAGGGGACGGCCATCAGCCCCAGCATTTT. Translation gives CASSLSEGDGHQPQHF.

There are many counts of this clonotype. The chain employs TRBV20-1 and TRBJ2-7; D remains unclear. Between the trimmed V and J ends, which lost 3 bases and 0 bases, there was a span of 9 bases. The germline CDR1 and CDR2 sequences are DFQATT and SNEGSKA (reference sequence). This CDR3 spans 13 amino acids. Here the CDR3 reads CSASRVGSYEQYF. CDR3 nucleotides: TGCAGTGCTAGCCGAGTTGGCTCCTACGAGCAGTACTTC.

Only a few counts were recorded for this clonotype. V usage is TRBV20-1 and J usage is TRBJ1-1; 9 bases map to TRBD1. CDR3 length equals 16 residues. J lost 5 bases, V lost 1 base, and 11 bases had no gene match. CDR1 is DFQATT, CDR2 SNEGSKA, per germline (reference sequence). CDR3 sequence reads: CSARGDRGVRRTEAFF. The CDR3 coding sequence is TGCAGTGCTAGAGGTGACAGGGGGGTCCGAAGAACTGAAGCTTTCTTT.

In regard to this clonotype: With a much larger clone just one base away, this may be a read error. This chain connects TRBV7-9 to TRBJ2-1, with D perhaps being TRBD1 or TRBD2 (5 bases each). Germline V gene sequence: CDR1 SEHNR, CDR2 FQNEAQ (reference sequence). Trimming pared 2 bases from V and 15 bases from J, leaving 14 bases between. The CDR3 is 12 amino acids. The CDR3 loop is CASSLSGRTWFF. CDR3 coding DNA: TGTGCCAGCAGCTTATCGGGACGGACTTGGTTCTTC.

The V gene is TRBV5-1, the J gene TRBJ2-3; tentative D call: TRBD2 (6 bases). This CDR3 spans 13 amino acids. Deletions cut 7 bases from V and 6 bases from J, with 15 bases between. Germline V CDR1 and CDR2: SGHRS, YFSETQ. CDR3 sequence reads: CASGRERPDTQYF. CDR3 DNA sequence: TGCGCCAGCGGCCGGGAGCGGCCGGATACGCAGTATTTT. Full variable domain (rest looked up from reference TRBV5-1 and TRBJ2-3): KAGVTQTPRYLIKTRGQQVTLSCSPISGHRSVSWYQQTPGQGLQFLFEYFSETQRNKGNFPGRFSGRQFSNSRSEMNVSTLELGDSALYLCASGRERPDTQYFGPGTRLTVL.

V and J are TRBV7-9 and TRBJ2-3; 8 bases line up with TRBD2. The CDR3 runs 15 residues. Per the germline V gene, CDR1 is SEHNR and CDR2 is FQNEAQ (reference sequence). The V and J ends lost 5 bases and 8 bases, in that order; junction bases with no gene match: 12. CDR3 loop: CASSQDKLAVGTQYF. The DNA for the CDR3 is TGTGCCAGCAGCCAAGATAAACTAGCGGTGGGTACGCAGTATTTT.

This clonotype has ten or more counts. The V call is TRBV7-2, the J call TRBJ2-3, with 8 bases matching TRBD1. Germline V lookup: CDR1 SGHTA, CDR2 FQGNSA. V gave up 5 bases and J gave up 6 bases; unmatched junction bases: 4. The CDR3 has 13 amino acids. This CDR3 is CASSQDRDDTQYF. Here the CDR3 DNA reads TGTGCCAGCAGCCAGGACAGGGACGATACGCAGTATTTT. Full variable domain (remainder filled in from reference TRBV7-2 and TRBJ2-3): GAGVSQSPSNKVTEKGKDVELRCDPISGHTALYWYRQSLGQGLEFLIYFQGNSAPDKSGLPSDRFSAERTGGSVSTLTIQRTQQEDSAVYLCASSQDRDDTQYFGPGTRLTVL.

This clonotype was counted a few times. The rearrangement links TRBV20-1 to TRBJ2-7, with D perhaps matching TRBD1 (6 bases). The CDR3 loop spans 14 amino acids. Germline V gene lookup returns CDR1 DFQATT and CDR2 SNEGSKA (reference sequence). V dropped 5 bases and J dropped 3 bases, with 17 bases sitting between them. CDR3 amino acids: CSAPRPGDFYEQYF. CDR3 nucleotide sequence: TGCAGTGCTCCCCGCCCAGGGGATTTCTACGAGCAGTACTTC.

This clonotype was found once. The chain combines TRBV20-1 with TRBJ2-1, with 9 bases that match TRBD2. The CDR3 consists of 14 residues. Per germline, CDR1 DFQATT and CDR2 SNEGSKA (reference sequence). With 8 bases clipped from V and 2 bases from J, the junction kept 7 bases outside the gene matches. The CDR3 protein is CSYLAGNAYNEQFF. The CDR3, as DNA: TGCAGTTACCTAGCGGGAAACGCCTACAATGAGCAGTTCTTC.

The J gene is TRBJ2-2, the V gene TRBV6-2 or TRBV6-3; D is possibly TRBD2 (7 bases). The CDR3 has 15 amino acids. The germline V and J ends were trimmed by 4 bases and 4 bases, with 13 bases remaining between them. Germline V CDR1 and CDR2: MNHEY, SVGEGT. The CDR3 coding sequence is TGTGCCAGCAGTTGGCGGGGGCAGGGCACCGGGGAGCTGTTTTTT. This gives the protein CASSWRGQGTGELFF.

This clonotype showed up many times. The chain joins TRBV12-3 or TRBV12-4 to TRBJ2-1, with a possible D match to TRBD2 (7 bases). This CDR3 has 15 residues. With 2 bases removed from V and 6 bases from J, the gap between germline ends came to 14 bases. As DNA, the CDR3 is TGTGCCAGCAGTTTAAGGGGGGGCGTAGGCAATGAGCAGTTCTTC. Its translation: CASSLRGGVGNEQFF.

This clonotype was recorded a few times. The rearrangement joins TRBV12-3 or TRBV12-4 to TRBJ1-5; D is unclear. V was shortened by 1 base and J by 6 bases, with 10 bases between the two germline ends. The CDR3 totals 14 residues. The CDR3 sequence is CASSLVGSGQPQHF. DNA of the CDR3: TGTGCCAGCAGTTTAGTTGGCTCCGGTCAGCCCCAGCATTTT.

V and J are TRBV7-2 and TRBJ2-4, with 14 bases that match TRBD2. The J call could be wrong; TRBJ2-7 is a better fit for the DNA end. Germline CDR1 is SGHTA and CDR2 is FQGNSA. This CDR3 is 16 amino acids long. This CDR3 reads CASSLVGTSGGYEQYF. The CDR3 DNA reads TGTGCCAGCAGCTTAGTGGGGACTAGCGGGGGATACGAGCAGTACTTC.

The gene calls are TRBV15 and TRBJ1-6, with no clear D. The CDR3 is 12 residues long. The germline CDR1 and CDR2 sequences are LNHNV and YYDKDF (reference sequence). V was pared by 6 bases and J by 8 bases, with 8 bases between. The CDR3: CATSTRHSPLHF. CDR3 coding DNA: TGTGCCACCAGTACAAGACATTCACCCCTCCACTTT.

The chain is built from TRBV7-2 and TRBJ1-4; 7 bases are a match to TRBD1. The V gene end was trimmed by 2 bases and the J gene end by 10 bases; junction bases not matched to a gene: 4. CDR3 length: 13 residues. Germline loops: CDR1 SGHTA, CDR2 FQGNSA. In nucleotides, the CDR3 is TGTGCCAGCAGCTTAACCTGGACAGGAAAACTGTTTTTT. Translation: CASSLTWTGKLFF.

Remarks on this clonotype: The junction shows a germline mismatch at one end, possibly a read error. V is TRBV27 and J is TRBJ2-5; maybe TRBD1 (6 bases). CDR1 is MNHEY and CDR2 is SMNVEV in the germline V gene (reference sequence). The CDR3 runs 15 residues. The CDR3, as DNA: TGTGCCGGCAGTCTTAAATCCACAGGGTCCGAGACCCAGTACTTC. It translates to CAGSLKSTGSETQYF.

This clonotype was seen a handful of times. J is TRBJ1-5 and V is TRBV5-5; no clear D gene. Germline loops: CDR1 SGHKS, CDR2 YYEKEE (reference sequence). With 2 bases removed from V and 7 bases from J, the gap between germline ends came to 10 bases. This CDR3 has 13 amino acids. Here the CDR3 DNA reads TGTGCCAGCAGCTTAGAGGGTGGGCAGCCCCAGCATTTT. Translating gives CASSLEGGQPQHF.

At least ten counts were recorded for this clonotype. This rearrangement joins TRBV5-1 to TRBJ2-3; D is unresolved. This CDR3 spans 13 amino acids. From germline, CDR1 is SGHRS and CDR2 YFSETQ. Trimming stripped 0 bases from V and 4 bases from J, with 6 bases between. This CDR3 reads CASSLAAADTQYF. The DNA for the CDR3 is TGCGCCAGCAGCTTGGCCGCAGCAGATACGCAGTATTTT.

As concerns this clonotype: A much bigger clone sits one base away, suggesting this may be a read error. The chain links TRBV6-5 to TRBJ2-5; 9 bases agree with TRBD1. The germline V gene has CDR1 MNHEY and CDR2 SVGAGI. The CDR3 runs 14 residues. The CDR3 loop is CASSLQGAGEAQYF. DNA of the CDR3: TGTGCCAGCAGTTTACAGGGGGCAGGAGAGGCCCAGTACTTC.

This clonotype appeared once. This could be a read error, since a much larger clone is one nucleotide away. This rearrangement joins TRBV20-1 to TRBJ2-5, with TRBD1 identical over 10 bases. There are 14 residues in the CDR3. Germline V lookup: CDR1 DFQATT, CDR2 SNEGSKA (reference sequence). Written as DNA, the CDR3 is TGCAGTGCTAGATCGACAGGGGGCAAAGAGGCCCAGTACTTC. This codes for CSARSTGGKEAQYF.

The chain has TRBV3-1 and TRBJ2-4; D gene uncertain. The better agreement between TRBJ2-5 and the DNA end casts doubt on the J call. In germline, CDR1 is LGHDT, CDR2 YNNKEL (reference sequence). The CDR3 is made up of 12 amino acids. The CDR3 bases are TGTGCCAGCAGCACGGGCAGCGAGACCCAGTACTTC. Translating it yields CASSTGSETQYF.

The rearrangement joins TRBV24-1 to TRBJ2-5; 7 bases map to TRBD1. The CDR3 extends over 14 amino acids. Looked up from germline, CDR1 is KGHDR and CDR2 is SFDVKD. Trimming at V came to 4 bases and at J to 11 bases, leaving 12 bases not matched to a gene. CDR3 DNA: TGTGCCACCAGTGACTTGACAGGGCTCAATGAGCAGTACTTC. It specifies CATSDLTGLNEQYF.

This clonotype was observed many times. The chain is built from TRBV27 and TRBJ2-3; 7 positions agree with TRBD1. Trimming took 1 base from V and 4 from J; bases not matched to a gene: 5. The germline gives CDR1 MNHEY, CDR2 SMNVEV (reference sequence). The CDR3 is 15 amino acids. The DNA of the CDR3 is TGTGCCAGCAGTTTATACAGGGGTATTGCAGATACGCAGTATTTT. Encoded protein: CASSLYRGIADTQYF.

This chain connects TRBV5-1 to TRBJ1-2; 8 nucleotides align to TRBD1. Germline values: CDR1 SGHRS, CDR2 YFSETQ. Trimming removed 10 bases from V and 6 bases from J; junction bases left unmatched: 17. The CDR3 covers 15 residues. The CDR3 DNA reads as TGCGCCGGCGGATCCGAGGACAGGGTTAAAGATGGCTACACCTTC. This sequence encodes CAGGSEDRVKDGYTF.

This clonotype was recorded many times. The chain joins TRBV18 to TRBJ1-2; 7 positions agree with TRBD1. The CDR3 is 14 amino acids. V lost 6 bases and J lost 4; bases outside the gene matches: 8. The germline V gene encodes CDR1 KGHSH and CDR2 LQKENI. CDR3 in DNA: TGTGCCAGCTCGCCGACAGGGATTCCCTATGGCTACACCTTC. Protein sequence: CASSPTGIPYGYTF.